Detailed here is one TCR beta chain. TCRdb fed the 5' RACE reads into MiXCR, producing one record per CDR3 protein. The sample shows roughly 300,000 distinct CDR3 sequences, less than 9.5% of them seen only once. This record belongs to a study of T-cell memory formation after mild COVID-19. V lost 5 bases to trimming and J lost 8 bases; unmatched junction nucleotides: 13. The CDR3 totals 15 residues. Per the germline V gene, CDR1 is SEHNR and CDR2 is FQNEAQ (reference sequence). The chain uses TRBV7-9 and TRBJ1-2, with TRBD1 identical over 8 bases. The sequencing sample was made of PBMCs or a T cell subset sorted from them (not recorded which). The sequence was obtained from a man younger than 30 who had mild COVID-19 (a few samples of this study predate the infection). Cell type and time point are not known. The CDR3 DNA is TGTGCCAGCAGCCCAAGAGGACAGGGAACGGGAGGCTACACCTTC. Protein product: CASSPRGQGTGGYTF. Full variable domain (missing parts from reference TRBV7-9 and TRBJ1-2): DTGVSQNPRHKITKRGQNVTFRCDPISEHNRLYWYRQTLGQGPEFLTYFQNEAQLEKSRLLSDRFSAERPKGSFSTLEIQRTEQGDSAMYLCASSPRGQGTGGYTFGSGTRLTVV.